The 22 T cell receptor beta chains below come from one sample, sequenced in a study of Graves' ophthalmopathy and Graves' hyperthyroidism. RNA served as the template for amplifying TCR beta CDR3 regions. First-round RT-PCR employed HTBI primers, with a second-round multiplex PCR after it. Using its own MiXCR run on the multiplex PCR reads, TCRdb lists one record per CDR3 protein. The data hold nearly 400,000 distinct CDR3 sequences, with 15% to 20% observed a single time. The material sequenced was peripheral blood. The receptors here all came from a woman younger than 30 with Graves' ophthalmopathy.

This rearrangement joins TRBV28 to TRBJ2-7; D may correspond to TRBD1 or TRBD2 (5 bases each). The CDR3 loop spans 14 amino acids. Germline V gives CDR1 MDHEN, CDR2 SYDVKM. V lost 2 bases, J lost 6 bases, and 14 bases lay in between. The CDR3 sequence is CASSLPLPGAEQYF. CDR3 DNA: TGTGCCAGCAGTTTACCCCTTCCCGGGGCCGAGCAGTACTTC.

In its sample, this clonotype was seen many times. The V and J genes are TRBV6-1 and TRBJ1-2; D is uncertain. The germline V gene encodes CDR1 MNHNS and CDR2 SASEGT. V was pared by 0 bases and J by 3 bases, with 8 bases between. The CDR3 runs to 14 residues. CDR3 nucleotide sequence: TGTGCCAGCAGTGAAGCAAAGGGCTACTATGGCTACACCTTC. Its protein is CASSEAKGYYGYTF.

This clonotype came up a few times. The chain recombines TRBV18 with TRBJ2-7; 8 bases are shared with TRBD1. The CDR3 length is 17 residues. With 2 bases clipped from V and 2 bases from J, the junction kept 11 bases outside the gene matches. The germline gives CDR1 KGHSH, CDR2 LQKENI. CDR3 protein: CASSPNRGTGTTYEQYF. The CDR3 bases are TGTGCCAGCTCACCAAATCGCGGGACAGGTACTACCTACGAGCAGTACTTC.

Ten or more counts support this clonotype. The rearrangement uses TRBV6-1 and TRBJ1-1, with D perhaps matching TRBD1 (5 bases). CDR1 is MNHNS and CDR2 is SASEGT in the germline V gene. The CDR3 is 15 residues long. Trimming pared 4 bases from V and 11 bases from J, leaving 23 bases between. The CDR3 protein is CASSGAGTRDRRAFF. Here the CDR3 DNA reads TGTGCCAGCAGTGGGGCAGGGACGCGGGATAGAAGGGCTTTCTTT.

This clonotype was counted many times. The rearrangement uses TRBV6-2 or TRBV6-3 and TRBJ2-4; TRBD1 matches at 8 bases. V dropped 6 bases and J dropped 5; count of bases not matched to a gene: 6. CDR1 is MNHEY and CDR2 is SVGEGT in the germline V gene. The length of the CDR3 is 14 residues. The CDR3 region has the DNA TGTGCCAGCAGCCATCCGGGACAGGAAAACATTCAGTACTTC. It translates to CASSHPGQENIQYF.

In this sample, this clonotype turned up many times. This chain links TRBV2 with TRBJ1-1, with 9 bases aligning to TRBD1. V was clipped by 7 bases and J by 4 bases; unmatched bases: 7. This CDR3 comprises 14 residues. Germline V gives CDR1 SNHLY, CDR2 FYNNEI. The CDR3 is CASIPGTGITEAFF. The CDR3 bases are TGTGCCAGCATACCCGGGACAGGGATCACTGAAGCTTTCTTT.

The J gene is TRBJ2-5, the V gene TRBV11-3; D possibly corresponds to TRBD2 (5 bases). From germline, CDR1 is SGHNT and CDR2 YENEEA. V lost 5 bases and J 1 base, leaving 17 bases between the germline ends. This CDR3 has 16 residues. The CDR3 region has the DNA TGTGCCAGCAGCACCGCTCATCAGACTATCCAAGAGACCCAGTACTTC. It encodes CASSTAHQTIQETQYF.

In its sample, this clonotype was seen many times. This chain uses TRBV7-9 with TRBJ2-5; D assignment may be TRBD1 or TRBD2 (6 bases each). The ends were cut back, 2 bases at V and 5 bases at J, with 15 bases in the middle. Germline V gene data show CDR1 as SEHNR and CDR2 as FQNEAQ (reference sequence). CDR3 length: 15 amino acids. The CDR3 nucleotides read TGTGCCAGCAGCTTAAAAGGGGGGACCCTGGAGACCCAGTACTTC. Translated: CASSLKGGTLETQYF.

This clonotype was found many times. The J gene is TRBJ1-2, the V gene TRBV7-2; D is possibly TRBD1 (5 bases). The V end lost 5 bases, the J end lost 7 bases, and 20 bases lay between the germline ends. This CDR3 has 15 amino acids. Per the germline V gene, CDR1 is SGHTA and CDR2 is FQGNSA. As DNA, the CDR3 is TGTGCCAGCAGCCCCGCGTTTAGGTCGGGGCGTGGCTACACCTTC. This codes for CASSPAFRSGRGYTF.

This clonotype was observed many times. The V and J genes are TRBV28 and TRBJ1-2; a weak D match, TRBD1 (5 bases). The CDR3 has 13 amino acids. CDR1 is MDHEN and CDR2 is SYDVKM in the germline V gene. Trimming removed 2 bases from V and 4 bases from J, with 8 bases in between. CDR3 residues: CASSLAGVYGYTF. DNA of the CDR3: TGTGCCAGCAGTTTAGCGGGGGTCTATGGCTACACCTTC.

The chain carries TRBV6-5 and TRBJ2-7; the D gene is possibly TRBD1 (6 bases). Trimming pared 2 bases from V and 6 bases from J, leaving 20 bases between. This CDR3 comprises 16 residues. Per germline, CDR1 MNHEY and CDR2 SVGAGI. As DNA, the CDR3 is TGTGCCAGCAGTTACGGGGGCGGCAGTTCCCCCCGCGAGCAGTACTTC. Protein product: CASSYGGGSSPREQYF.

This clonotype has at least ten counts. J is TRBJ2-5 and V is TRBV20-1; TRBD1 matches at 7 bases. Germline loops: CDR1 DFQATT, CDR2 SNEGSKA (reference sequence). The length of the CDR3 is 12 residues. V was pared by 4 bases and J by 4 bases, with 3 bases of the junction left unmatched. In nucleotides, the CDR3 is TGCAGTGCTACGACAGGGTTAGAGACCCAGTACTTC. Translating it yields CSATTGLETQYF.

The sample holds many counts of this clonotype. CDR3 in amino acids: CASSFIGPHRELFF. For the CDR3, the DNA is TGTGCCAGCAGCTTCATTGGACCCCACCGGGAGCTGTTTTTT. The J gene is TRBJ2-2, the V gene TRBV7-3; D unclear. V lost 3 bases and J 9 bases, leaving 14 bases between the germline ends. Looked up from germline, CDR1 is SGHTA and CDR2 is FQGTGA. The CDR3 runs 14 residues.

In its sample, this clonotype was seen many times. The V and J genes are TRBV30 and TRBJ2-3; D is perhaps TRBD1 or TRBD2 (5 bases each). This CDR3 comprises 15 residues. V dropped 0 bases and J dropped 1 base, with 11 bases sitting between them. Germline-derived CDR1 and CDR2 are GTSNPN and SVGIG (reference sequence). CDR3 nucleotide sequence: TGTGCCTGGAGTGTTTTCCGGGGCGGCACAGATACGCAGTATTTT. Residues: CAWSVFRGGTDTQYF.

This clonotype was recorded many times. The chain carries TRBV6-2 or TRBV6-3 and TRBJ1-1; D is uncertain. This CDR3 has 12 amino acids. With 2 bases removed from V and 10 bases from J, the gap between germline ends came to 11 bases. Germline CDR1 reads MNHEY; CDR2 reads SVGEGT. CDR3 sequence (DNA): TGTGCCAGCAGTTACGTGGGAGTAGGAGCTTTCTTT. It translates to CASSYVGVGAFF.

This clonotype was detected many times. The CDR3 spells CASSFPGPHSEAFF. For the CDR3, the DNA is TGTGCCAGCAGCTTCCCAGGTCCCCACTCCGAAGCTTTCTTT. J is TRBJ1-1 and V is TRBV7-9; D is undetermined. V lost 3 bases, J lost 8 bases, and 16 bases lay in between. The CDR3 covers 14 residues. Germline lookup yields CDR1 SEHNR and CDR2 FQNEAQ (reference sequence).

The rearrangement uses TRBV12-3 or TRBV12-4 and TRBJ2-5; a possible D gene is TRBD1 (5 bases). Trimming removed 3 bases from V and 5 bases from J, with 13 bases in between. The length of the CDR3 is 14 residues. CDR3 bases: TGTGCCAGCAGTTTCATGGCAGGGTGGGAGACCCAGTACTTC. Protein sequence: CASSFMAGWETQYF.

CDR3 sequence: CASKPGLAEETQYF. CDR3 nucleotides: TGTGCCAGCAAACCGGGACTAGCGGAAGAGACCCAGTACTTC. The rearrangement joins TRBV12-3 or TRBV12-4 to TRBJ2-5; 11 nucleotides match TRBD2. This CDR3 region has 14 residues. V gave up 7 bases and J gave up 3 bases; unmatched junction bases: 4.

This clonotype was observed at least ten times. As DNA, the CDR3 is TGTGCCAGCAGCTTAGATCCCGGCGCATACACCTTC. It specifies CASSLDPGAYTF. The rearrangement links TRBV11-2 to TRBJ1-2; D ambiguous. CDR3 length: 12 residues. Germline V gene data show CDR1 as SGHAT and CDR2 as FQNNGV. V shed 0 bases and J shed 11 bases, with 10 bases lying between them.

Ten or more counts support this clonotype. V usage is TRBV6-5 and J usage is TRBJ1-1, with D maybe TRBD1 (5 bases). Germline CDR1 is MNHEY and CDR2 is SVGAGI. V gave up 6 bases and J gave up 10 bases, with 18 bases separating them. This CDR3 has 13 residues. In nucleotides, the CDR3 is TGTGCCAGCAGGGGATCCCCTTCAAGGGGAGCTTTCTTT. Translation gives CASRGSPSRGAFF.

This clonotype occurred many times. The rearrangement joins TRBV28 to TRBJ2-5, with D unclear. The CDR3 is made up of 16 amino acids. The germline V and J ends were trimmed by 5 bases and 2 bases, with 18 bases remaining between them. CDR1 is MDHEN and CDR2 is SYDVKM in the germline V gene. CDR3 sequence: CASSASVIGPQETQYF. In DNA, the CDR3 is TGTGCCAGCAGTGCCAGCGTCATTGGGCCACAAGAGACCCAGTACTTC.

Turning to this clonotype: This sequence may be a read error, since a much larger clone differs from it by one base. This likely comes from a read error, as the CDR3 has no conserved phenylalanine or tryptophan at its end. This sequence joins TRBV30 and TRBJ1-5; no clear D gene. Germline-derived CDR1 and CDR2 are GTSNPN and SVGIG (reference sequence). CDR3 size: 15 residues. Trimming took 3 bases from V and 4 from J, leaving 16 bases between them. The CDR3 sequence: CAWSRAGGANQPQHS. In DNA form, the CDR3 reads TGTGCCTGGAGCCGAGCGGGCGGAGCTAATCAGCCCCAGCATTCT.